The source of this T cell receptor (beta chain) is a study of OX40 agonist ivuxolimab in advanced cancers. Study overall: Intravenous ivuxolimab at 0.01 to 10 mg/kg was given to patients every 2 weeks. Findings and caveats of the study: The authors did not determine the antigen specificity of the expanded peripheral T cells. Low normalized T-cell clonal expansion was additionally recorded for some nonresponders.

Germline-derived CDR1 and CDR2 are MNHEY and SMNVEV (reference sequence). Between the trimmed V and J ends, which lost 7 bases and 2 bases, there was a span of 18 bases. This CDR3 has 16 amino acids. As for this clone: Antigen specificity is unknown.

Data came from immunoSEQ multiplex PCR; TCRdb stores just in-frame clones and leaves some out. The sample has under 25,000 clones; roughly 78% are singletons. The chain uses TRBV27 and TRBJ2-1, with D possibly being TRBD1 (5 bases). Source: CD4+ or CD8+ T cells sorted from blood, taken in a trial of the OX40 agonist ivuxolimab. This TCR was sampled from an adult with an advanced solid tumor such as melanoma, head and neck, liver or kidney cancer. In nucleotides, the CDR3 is TGTGCCAGCACCGCCCCCAGGGTGGGGCCCTACAATGAGCAGTTCTTC. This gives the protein CASTAPRVGPYNEQFF.